This T cell receptor (beta chain) was sequenced during a study of Graves' ophthalmopathy and Graves' hyperthyroidism (dated by TCRdb to 2016 to 2018). Regarding the research as a whole: Peripheral blood was collected at initial diagnosis, prior to any treatment. The study used signatures of the TCR beta repertoire to tell Graves' ophthalmopathy apart from Graves' hyperthyroidism and to predict which patients would progress to ophthalmopathy. In total, 135 blood samples were TCR-sequenced: approximately 40 ophthalmopathy, about 75 hyperthyroidism and some 17 hyperthyroidism-to-ophthalmopathy patients. A discovery set of 95 to 100 patients (around 44 ophthalmopathy, just over 55 stable hyperthyroidism) was enrolled to explore V-J signatures distinguishing ophthalmopathy from hyperthyroidism. For independent validation, a separate cohort was made up of 18 hyperthyroidism patients plus 17 patients who later progressed from hyperthyroidism to ophthalmopathy. T-cell repertoires of thyroid tissue and blood were compared in 5 or 6 hyperthyroidism patients. After sampling, hyperthyroidism patients received methimazole starting at 30 mg daily, and ophthalmopathy patients received high-dose intravenous methylprednisolone. The 100 discovery patients were divided at random into training and test sets in a 7:3 ratio.

V is reduced by 0 bases and J by 1 base, leaving a spacing of 10 bases between them. The CDR3, cysteine through phenylalanine, is 16 amino acids long. Here the CDR3 DNA is all that survives: 48 bases in frame from base 1. As encoded in the germline V gene (reference sequence), CDR1 is LGHDT while CDR2 is YNNKEL. Stable hyperthyroidism was defined as no progression to ophthalmopathy within 18 months of follow-up. The hyperthyroidism patients were 18 to 65 years old and newly diagnosed, with a disease duration of less than 2 months. Patients were excluded if they had other autoimmune diseases, uncontrolled infections, pregnancy or lactation. Diagnosis relied on clinical symptoms, serum thyroxine, TRAb, thyroid ultrasound and orbital computed tomography. Ficoll-Paque density gradient centrifugation was used to isolate PBMCs from 9.5 to 10 ml of fresh peripheral blood. Total RNA was extracted using Trizol reagent, and RNA quality was checked on an Agilent 2100 Bioanalyzer.

As for this clonotype: Its antigen is still unknown. One base away there is no much larger clone; base qualities are not given.

Study-level results and caveats: Among expanded thyroid clonotypes with frequency above 0.001, most also showed up in blood, which suggests that blood repertoires may reflect the thyroid immune response. No statistical method was used to predetermine the sample size, and group allocation was not hidden from the investigators. In cross-validation, the 13-signature model distinguished ophthalmopathy from stable hyperthyroidism with around 90% sensitivity and over 81% specificity, while in the test set the corresponding values were about 80% and 75%. In validation, the model predicted ophthalmopathy progression with more than 55% sensitivity and 72.22% specificity; more than ten predicted patients were CT-confirmed with GO in a median of approximately 6.5 months.

For repertoire sequencing, TCR beta CDR3 regions were amplified from RNA transcripts. HTBI primers and the Qiagen OneStep RT-PCR kit were used in a first-round RT-PCR, which was followed by a second-round multiplex PCR, size selection and purification. Libraries were sequenced paired-end with 100 bp reads on an Illumina HiSeq2000. The paper's data handling went like this. SOAPnuke was used for read processing, and reads with adapters, uncalled bases, a mean Phred below 15, or no exact constant-primer or identifier match were discarded. COPE v1.2.5 was used to merge high-quality paired reads. Unique nucleotide sequences were defined as clonotypes and aligned to IMGT TRB V, D and J references using MiTCR v1.1. The analysis was limited to V-J combinations with a frequency above 0.0001, which together covered 99.2% of repertoires. A TCR clonal expansion and chaos score per V-J combination was defined as the ratio of F50 clonal expansion to chaos observed in the TCRdist matrix. Features were reduced by Welch's t-statistics and random forest to around 14 V-J combinations, which fed a naive Bayes classifier. The Morisita-Horn index was used to measure how similar the thyroid and blood repertoires were. TCRdb trimmed the raw reads at Q25, called clones with MiXCR and kept productive beta chains. Records with the same CDR3 protein are collapsed into one entry carrying the most frequent genes and DNA. Clone size and V and J calls follow TCRdb, not the original study. For this sample there are over 500,000 distinct CDR3 sequences; 22% appear just once. The top ten constitute more than 5.5% of the sample.

The TCR comes from a young woman with stable Graves' hyperthyroidism. Some clones in this sample may be carry-over from other donors' samples. Donor details come from another sample of the same person, matched by shared clones. Specimen: peripheral blood. This chain is built from TRBV3-1 and TRBJ1-5; TRBD1 could be the D gene, as 6 bases match. DNA sequence: TGTGCCAGCAGCCAAGAGACGGGGGGCAGCAATCAGCCCCAGCATTTT. This gives the protein CASSQETGGSNQPQHF.